This T cell receptor (beta chain) was retrieved from a study of blood T cell repertoires in COVID-19. Libraries were prepared by immunoSEQ multiplex PCR; TCRdb keeps only in-frame clonotypes and omits some of them. This table holds approximately 100,000 clones, 81% found once. This receptor was identified in a human donor in a cohort sampled during active COVID-19. Specimen: peripheral blood.

CDR3 protein: CASSRSGAGGSEQYF. CDR3 coding DNA: TGTGCCAGCAGCCGTTCCGGAGCGGGAGGTAGTGAGCAGTACTTC. The chain recombines TRBV5-4 with TRBJ2-7, with 9 bases fitting TRBD2. The V gene end was trimmed by 4 bases and the J gene end by 7 bases; junction bases not matched to a gene: 12. The CDR3 extends over 15 amino acids. Germline V CDR1 and CDR2: SGHNT, YYREEE (reference sequence).